Sequencing of this T cell receptor beta chain was carried out in a study of cytotoxic CD8 clonotypes in ibrutinib-treated CLL (dated by TCRdb to 2020 to 2023). For the study in its entirety: The cohort was composed of some twelve relapsed/refractory and about 15 treatment-naive patients; IGHV unmutated status was identified in approximately 17 patients. Longitudinal samples were obtainable from about 30% of the roughly 90 participants in the trial. Samples averaged about 260,000 productive templates and roughly 86,000 productive rearrangements. Samples at response were collected after a median of roughly 13 months of treatment, with a range of roughly 6 to 40 months. Responses were partial in about 25 patients and complete in 2; after median about 5.5 years follow-up, around 15 stayed in remission and about 12 progressed. Cryopreserved peripheral blood mononuclear cells were obtained before treatment, at response, and at either sustained remission or disease progression. Patients were still on ibrutinib when every remission and progressive disease sample was collected. General conclusions and limits of the study: Sampling times were not matched between sustained-remission and progressing patients, and lymph node repertoires were not studied. Public clonotypes were rare and either shrank or stayed stable during treatment, and the rise in clonality at ibrutinib response reflected expansion of private clonotypes. At baseline, clonality was higher than in age-matched healthy donors and showed a strong correlation with circulating CD8+ T-cell counts. At ibrutinib response clonality went up, during sustained remission it held steady, and at progression it dropped back toward baseline.

A MiSeq instrument was used for deep resolution sequencing, which targeted depths ranging from 1 in 1 million up to 1 in 200,000 T cells, with coverage averaging 10x for each clonotype. TCR beta libraries were generated with the immunoSEQ hsTCRB Kit. Turning to the authors' computational methods: Data were analyzed with ImmunoSEQ Data Assistant and ImmunoSEQ Analyzer, with V, D and J genes assigned per IMGT definitions. Clonality, which ranges from 0 to 1, was calculated by subtracting the normalized Shannon entropy of productive rearrangement frequencies from one. Public clonotype analysis was restricted to overrepresented clonotypes comprising at least 0.05% of each patient's repertoire. Fewer than 15 repertoires from age-matched healthy donors, obtained from immuneACCESS, served as clonality controls. This immuneACCESS table, as held by TCRdb, lists in-frame sequences with V and J called but not all clones. Of the missing ones, under half trace to an unresolved V gene in checked studies; the others have no known cause. The DNA gave D and trimming, while V, J and clone size come from that table. The sample data list just over 200,000 clones, and approximately 70% of these were observed just once. Clones ranked in the top ten supply 5.9% of the sample.

At the junction V is shortened by 5 bases and J by 1 base, with 12 bases in between. CDR1 and CDR2 (MNHEY, SMNVEV) derive from the germline V gene (reference sequence). From the cysteine up to the phenylalanine, the CDR3 has a length of 15 residues. Left in the record is the CDR3 DNA by itself, 45 bases read in frame from the first base. What this sample's time point label stands for: about twelve months on ibrutinib. For TCR beta library preparation, roughly 2 micrograms of genomic DNA was extracted from cryopreserved PBMCs. Longitudinal blood samples from CLL patients receiving ibrutinib monotherapy were subjected to high-throughput TCR beta sequencing. Patients were enrolled in a phase 2 open-label single-center ibrutinib monotherapy trial. With regard to this clone: Its antigen remains unidentified. Nothing much larger sits one base from this clone, and base qualities are not available.

The rearrangement joined TRBV27 to TRBJ1-5, with the D segment identity uncertain. The TCR originated in a human donor with chronic lymphocytic leukemia. The sample here was PBMCs, taken after 12 months of ibrutinib treatment. At the DNA level, the sequence is TGTGCCAGCAGTCCCCGGGTGGGAAGCAATCAGCCCCAGCATTTT. It is translated as CASSPRVGSNQPQHF.